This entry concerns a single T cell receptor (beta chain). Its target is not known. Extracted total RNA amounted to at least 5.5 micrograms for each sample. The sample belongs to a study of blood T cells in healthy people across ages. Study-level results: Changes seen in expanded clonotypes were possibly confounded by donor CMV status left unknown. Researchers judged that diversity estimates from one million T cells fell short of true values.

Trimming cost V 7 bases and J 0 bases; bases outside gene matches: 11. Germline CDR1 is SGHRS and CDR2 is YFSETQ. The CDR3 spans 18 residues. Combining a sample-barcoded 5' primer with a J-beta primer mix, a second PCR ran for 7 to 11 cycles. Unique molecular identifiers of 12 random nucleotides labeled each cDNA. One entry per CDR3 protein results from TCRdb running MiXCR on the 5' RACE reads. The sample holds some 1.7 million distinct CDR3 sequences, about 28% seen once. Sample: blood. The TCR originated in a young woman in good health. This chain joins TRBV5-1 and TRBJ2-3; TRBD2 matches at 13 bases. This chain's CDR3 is CASSPTSGGAVSTDTQYF. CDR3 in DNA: TGCGCCAGCTCCCCCACTAGCGGGGGGGCCGTAAGCACAGATACGCAGTATTTT.